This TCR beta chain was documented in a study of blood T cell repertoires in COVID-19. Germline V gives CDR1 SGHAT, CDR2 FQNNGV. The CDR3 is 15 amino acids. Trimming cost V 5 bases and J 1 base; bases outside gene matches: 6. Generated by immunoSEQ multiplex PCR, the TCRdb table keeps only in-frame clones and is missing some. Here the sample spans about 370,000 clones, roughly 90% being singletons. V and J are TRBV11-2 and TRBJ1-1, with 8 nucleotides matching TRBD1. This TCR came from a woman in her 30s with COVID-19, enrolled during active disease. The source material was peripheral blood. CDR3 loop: CASSSQGATNTEAFF. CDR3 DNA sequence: TGTGCCAGCAGCAGCCAGGGGGCAACGAACACTGAAGCTTTCTTT.